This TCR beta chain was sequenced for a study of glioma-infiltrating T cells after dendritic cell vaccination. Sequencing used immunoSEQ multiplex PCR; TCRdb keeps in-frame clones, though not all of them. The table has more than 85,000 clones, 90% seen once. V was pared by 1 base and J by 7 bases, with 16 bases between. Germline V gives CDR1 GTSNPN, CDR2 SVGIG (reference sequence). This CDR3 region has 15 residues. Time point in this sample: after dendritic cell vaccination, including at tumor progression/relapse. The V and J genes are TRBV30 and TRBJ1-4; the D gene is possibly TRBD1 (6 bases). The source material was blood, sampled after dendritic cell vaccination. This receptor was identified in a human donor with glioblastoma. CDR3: CAWSDRAGRSEKLFF. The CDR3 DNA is TGTGCCTGGAGTGACAGGGCCGGCCGTAGTGAAAAACTGTTTTTT.